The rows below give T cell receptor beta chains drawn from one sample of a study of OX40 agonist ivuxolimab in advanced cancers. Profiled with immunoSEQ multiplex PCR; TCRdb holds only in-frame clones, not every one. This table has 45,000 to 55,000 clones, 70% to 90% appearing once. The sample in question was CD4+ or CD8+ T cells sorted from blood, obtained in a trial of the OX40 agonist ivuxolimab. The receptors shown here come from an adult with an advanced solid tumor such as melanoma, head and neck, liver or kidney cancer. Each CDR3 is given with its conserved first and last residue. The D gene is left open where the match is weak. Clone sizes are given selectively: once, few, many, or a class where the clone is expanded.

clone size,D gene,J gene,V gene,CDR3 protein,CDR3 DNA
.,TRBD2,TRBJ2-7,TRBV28,CASSGNSGRGEQYF,TGTGCCAGCAGTGGAAATAGCGGGAGAGGTGAGCAGTACTTC
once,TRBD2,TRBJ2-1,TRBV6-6,CASTSGSYNEQFF,TGTGCCAGCACTAGCGGGAGCTACAATGAGCAGTTCTTC
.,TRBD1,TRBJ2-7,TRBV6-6,CASSRTGGTYEQYF,TGTGCCAGCAGTCGGACAGGGGGGACCTACGAGCAGTACTTC
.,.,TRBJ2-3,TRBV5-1,CASSLGSSDTQYF,TGCGCCAGCAGCTTGGGTAGTTCAGATACGCAGTATTTT
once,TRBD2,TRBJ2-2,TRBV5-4,CASSLDLAGGRELFF,TGTGCCAGCAGCTTGGACCTAGCGGGAGGTCGGGAGCTGTTTTTT
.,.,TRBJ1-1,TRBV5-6,CASSLSPGEPYTEAFF,TGTGCCAGCAGCTTGTCACCCGGGGAACCTTACACTGAAGCTTTCTTT
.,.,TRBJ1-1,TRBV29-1,CSVRTMGTEAFF,TGCAGCGTTCGCACAATGGGAACTGAAGCTTTCTTT
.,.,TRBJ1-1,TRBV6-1,CASRALGWTDTEAFF,TGTGCCAGCAGGGCCTTAGGGTGGACCGACACTGAAGCTTTCTTT
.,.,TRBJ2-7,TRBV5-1,CASATLPSPYEQYF,TGCGCCAGCGCTACCTTGCCAAGCCCCTACGAGCAGTACTTC
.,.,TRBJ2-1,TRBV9,CASSVEGGEAGSTYNEQFF,TGTGCCAGCAGCGTAGAGGGGGGGGAGGCGGGGAGCACCTACAATGAGCAGTTCTTC
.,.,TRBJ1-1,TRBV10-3,CASTTGPDGEAFF,TGTGCCAGCACGACAGGACCCGATGGTGAAGCTTTCTTT
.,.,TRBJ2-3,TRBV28,CASSAGRRGTDTQYF,TGTGCCAGCAGTGCAGGCCGGCGGGGCACAGATACGCAGTATTTT
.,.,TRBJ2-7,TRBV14,CASSQHKSYEQYF,TGTGCCAGCAGCCAACATAAATCCTACGAGCAGTACTTC
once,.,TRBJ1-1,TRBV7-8,CASSLLGDGTEAFF,TGTGCCAGCAGCTTACTCGGGGACGGCACTGAAGCTTTCTTT